A selection of T cell receptor beta chains follows, all from one sample in a study of shared clonotypes between healthy human individuals. The repertoire was sequenced with immunoSEQ multiplex PCR; TCRdb's copy has only in-frame clones and lacks some. Of roughly 1 million clones detected, approximately 70% appear once; the ten largest clones hold roughly 1.5%. The sample taken for sequencing was memory CD4+ T cells sorted from blood. The receptors were sampled from a man aged 18 to 30 in good health. Both conserved end residues are part of each CDR3. Each record gives: CDR3 length, V gene, J gene, D gene, clone size, CDR3 protein, CDR3 DNA. A D gene is named only where the DNA matches it firmly. Part of the rows lack a size; the others show once, few, many or a class for expanded clones.

cdr3_length: 13
v_call: TRBV10-3
j_call: TRBJ1-3
d_call: .
clone_size: .
cdr3_aa: CAISGGTGNTIYF
cdr3_nt: TGTGCCATCAGTGGGGGTACAGGAAACACCATATATTTT

cdr3_length: 16
v_call: TRBV5-1
j_call: TRBJ2-3
d_call: TRBD2
clone_size: once
cdr3_aa: CASSLVSSGSTDTQYF
cdr3_nt: TGCGCCAGCAGCTTGGTGTCTAGCGGAAGCACAGATACGCAGTATTTT

cdr3_length: 15
v_call: TRBV5-6
j_call: TRBJ1-6
d_call: .
clone_size: .
cdr3_aa: CASSLTEGAGSPLHF
cdr3_nt: TGTGCCAGCAGCTTGACGGAAGGCGCTGGATCACCCCTCCACTTT

cdr3_length: 15
v_call: TRBV19
j_call: TRBJ2-1
d_call: TRBD2
clone_size: .
cdr3_aa: CASSERGAYYNEQFF
cdr3_nt: TGTGCCAGTAGTGAGCGGGGGGCCTACTACAATGAGCAGTTCTTC

cdr3_length: 14
v_call: TRBV27
j_call: TRBJ1-2
d_call: TRBD1
clone_size: .
cdr3_aa: CASSQDRGLGGYTF
cdr3_nt: TGTGCCAGCAGTCAGGACAGGGGGCTGGGCGGCTACACCTTC

cdr3_length: 16
v_call: TRBV28
j_call: TRBJ1-5
d_call: .
clone_size: .
cdr3_aa: CASSLWRGSSNQPQHF
cdr3_nt: TGTGCCAGCAGTTTATGGAGGGGGTCTAGCAATCAGCCCCAGCATTTT

cdr3_length: 12
v_call: TRBV7-2
j_call: TRBJ1-1
d_call: TRBD1
clone_size: .
cdr3_aa: CASSPQGATAFF
cdr3_nt: TGTGCCAGCAGCCCCCAGGGGGCAACAGCTTTCTTT

cdr3_length: 16
v_call: TRBV30
j_call: TRBJ2-1
d_call: TRBD2
clone_size: .
cdr3_aa: CAWRDLRLAGVNEQFF
cdr3_nt: TGTGCCTGGAGGGACCTCAGACTAGCGGGAGTTAATGAGCAGTTCTTC

cdr3_length: 16
v_call: TRBV18
j_call: TRBJ1-2
d_call: .
clone_size: .
cdr3_aa: CASSPSLQGLTYGYTF
cdr3_nt: TGTGCCAGCTCACCATCTCTACAGGGCCTAACATATGGCTACACCTTC

cdr3_length: 12
v_call: TRBV5-1
j_call: TRBJ2-7
d_call: .
clone_size: .
cdr3_aa: CASSSGPYEQYF
cdr3_nt: TGCGCCAGCAGTTCGGGCCCCTACGAGCAGTACTTC

cdr3_length: 12
v_call: TRBV11-1
j_call: TRBJ1-1
d_call: .
clone_size: .
cdr3_aa: CASRTENTEAFF
cdr3_nt: TGTGCCAGCAGAACAGAGAACACTGAAGCTTTCTTT

cdr3_length: 15
v_call: TRBV4-1
j_call: TRBJ2-7
d_call: .
clone_size: .
cdr3_aa: CASSQQSTTDYEQYF
cdr3_nt: TGCGCCAGCAGCCAACAATCGACTACCGACTACGAGCAGTACTTC

cdr3_length: 13
v_call: TRBV7-2
j_call: TRBJ1-2
d_call: TRBD1
clone_size: .
cdr3_aa: CASSSTGWDGYTF
cdr3_nt: TGTGCCAGCAGCTCGACAGGGTGGGATGGCTACACCTTC

cdr3_length: 13
v_call: TRBV2
j_call: TRBJ2-3
d_call: .
clone_size: .
cdr3_aa: CASSERRTDTQYF
cdr3_nt: TGTGCCAGCAGTGAAAGGCGCACAGATACGCAGTATTTT

cdr3_length: 14
v_call: TRBV6-5
j_call: TRBJ2-5
d_call: TRBD2
clone_size: .
cdr3_aa: CASRRSGSEETQYF
cdr3_nt: TGTGCCAGCAGGCGTAGCGGGAGCGAAGAGACCCAGTACTTC

cdr3_length: 14
v_call: TRBV6-1
j_call: TRBJ1-1
d_call: .
clone_size: many
cdr3_aa: CASRRGGSNTEAFF
cdr3_nt: TGTGCCAGCAGGAGGGGGGGATCGAACACTGAAGCTTTCTTT

cdr3_length: 13
v_call: TRBV7-8
j_call: TRBJ1-3
d_call: .
clone_size: .
cdr3_aa: CASSPRTGNTIYF
cdr3_nt: TGTGCCAGCAGCCCCAGGACTGGAAACACCATATATTTT

cdr3_length: 12
v_call: TRBV28
j_call: TRBJ1-1
d_call: .
clone_size: .
cdr3_aa: CASTNVHTEAFF
cdr3_nt: TGTGCCAGCACCAACGTCCACACTGAAGCTTTCTTT

cdr3_length: 15
v_call: TRBV28
j_call: TRBJ1-5
d_call: .
clone_size: .
cdr3_aa: CASSLGGSSNQPQHF
cdr3_nt: TGTGCCAGCAGTTTAGGAGGGTCTAGCAATCAGCCCCAGCATTTT

cdr3_length: 15
v_call: TRBV30
j_call: TRBJ1-5
d_call: .
clone_size: once
cdr3_aa: CAWSGGISLDQPQHF
cdr3_nt: TGTGCCTGGAGTGGAGGGATTTCTCTAGATCAGCCCCAGCATTTT

cdr3_length: 16
v_call: TRBV7-9
j_call: TRBJ1-4
d_call: .
clone_size: .
cdr3_aa: CASSLSLPKGREKLFF
cdr3_nt: TGTGCCAGCAGCTTATCTCTCCCTAAGGGGCGGGAAAAACTGTTTTTT

cdr3_length: 14
v_call: TRBV7-8
j_call: TRBJ2-7
d_call: .
clone_size: .
cdr3_aa: CASSLEARGHEQYF
cdr3_nt: TGTGCCAGCAGCTTAGAAGCCAGGGGACACGAGCAGTACTTC

cdr3_length: 16
v_call: TRBV28
j_call: TRBJ2-7
d_call: .
clone_size: .
cdr3_aa: CASSLLKLGATYEQYF
cdr3_nt: TGTGCCAGCAGTTTATTGAAGCTCGGGGCCACCTACGAGCAGTACTTC

cdr3_length: 15
v_call: TRBV7-2
j_call: TRBJ2-2
d_call: TRBD2
clone_size: once
cdr3_aa: CASSLSGGNTGELFF
cdr3_nt: TGTGCCAGCAGCTTGTCGGGAGGGAACACCGGGGAGCTGTTTTTT

cdr3_length: 16
v_call: TRBV4-1
j_call: TRBJ2-5
d_call: .
clone_size: .
cdr3_aa: CASSQWFRGAQETQYF
cdr3_nt: TGCGCCAGCAGCCAATGGTTCAGGGGGGCACAAGAGACCCAGTACTTC

cdr3_length: 16
v_call: TRBV2
j_call: TRBJ2-4
d_call: TRBD2
clone_size: .
cdr3_aa: CASSMTSGKGGNIQYF
cdr3_nt: TGTGCCAGCAGCATGACTAGCGGGAAGGGGGGAAACATTCAGTACTTC

cdr3_length: 15
v_call: TRBV5-1
j_call: TRBJ1-3
d_call: .
clone_size: .
cdr3_aa: CASSSSGNEGNTIYF
cdr3_nt: TGCGCCAGCAGCTCATCCGGGAACGAAGGAAACACCATATATTTT

cdr3_length: 14
v_call: TRBV19
j_call: TRBJ1-2
d_call: TRBD1
clone_size: .
cdr3_aa: CASSGTGGVYGYTF
cdr3_nt: TGTGCCAGTAGCGGGACAGGGGGTGTCTATGGCTACACCTTC

cdr3_length: 14
v_call: TRBV4-3
j_call: TRBJ2-1
d_call: TRBD2
clone_size: many
cdr3_aa: CASSQGTRINEQFF
cdr3_nt: TGCGCCAGCAGCCAAGGGACTAGAATCAATGAGCAGTTCTTC

cdr3_length: 12
v_call: TRBV7-9
j_call: TRBJ2-7
d_call: .
clone_size: once
cdr3_aa: CASSHMSYEQYF
cdr3_nt: TGTGCCAGCAGCCATATGTCGTACGAGCAGTACTTC

cdr3_length: 16
v_call: TRBV5-1
j_call: TRBJ2-2
d_call: .
clone_size: .
cdr3_aa: CASSPGRGTNTGELFF
cdr3_nt: TGCGCCAGCAGCCCTGGGCGCGGTACGAACACCGGGGAGCTGTTTTTT

cdr3_length: 15
v_call: TRBV18
j_call: TRBJ2-7
d_call: TRBD2
clone_size: .
cdr3_aa: CASSPNAAGSYEQYF
cdr3_nt: TGTGCCAGCTCACCGAACGCAGCGGGATCCTACGAGCAGTACTTC

cdr3_length: 19
v_call: TRBV5-6
j_call: TRBJ1-4
d_call: .
clone_size: .
cdr3_aa: CASSLAQDAFFETNEKLFF
cdr3_nt: TGTGCCAGCAGCTTGGCTCAGGACGCGTTTTTCGAAACTAATGAAAAACTGTTTTTT

cdr3_length: 14
v_call: TRBV7-2
j_call: TRBJ2-5
d_call: .
clone_size: .
cdr3_aa: CASSLAVDSRTQYF
cdr3_nt: TGTGCCAGCAGCTTAGCGGTGGACAGTAGGACCCAGTACTTC

cdr3_length: 16
v_call: TRBV11-1
j_call: TRBJ2-1
d_call: .
clone_size: .
cdr3_aa: CASSSNDRSSYNEQFF
cdr3_nt: TGTGCCAGCAGCTCAAACGACAGGAGCTCCTACAATGAGCAGTTCTTC

cdr3_length: 16
v_call: TRBV4-1
j_call: TRBJ1-1
d_call: .
clone_size: .
cdr3_aa: CASSQRNGPKNTEAFF
cdr3_nt: TGCGCCAGCAGCCAAAGAAACGGTCCAAAGAACACTGAAGCTTTCTTT

cdr3_length: 12
v_call: TRBV19
j_call: TRBJ1-2
d_call: .
clone_size: few
cdr3_aa: CATTPRGYGYTF
cdr3_nt: TGTGCCACCACCCCTAGGGGCTATGGCTACACCTTC

cdr3_length: 17
v_call: TRBV5-6
j_call: TRBJ2-7
d_call: .
clone_size: .
cdr3_aa: CASSLLQGPRPLYEQYF
cdr3_nt: TGTGCCAGCAGCTTATTACAGGGCCCCCGACCCCTTTACGAGCAGTACTTC

cdr3_length: 13
v_call: TRBV7-2
j_call: TRBJ1-2
d_call: .
clone_size: few
cdr3_aa: CASSSQQGSGYTF
cdr3_nt: TGTGCCAGCAGCTCCCAACAGGGTAGCGGCTACACCTTC

cdr3_length: 14
v_call: TRBV30
j_call: TRBJ1-5
d_call: .
clone_size: .
cdr3_aa: CAWSVGQGTQPQHF
cdr3_nt: TGTGCCTGGAGTGTAGGGCAGGGTACTCAGCCCCAGCATTTT

cdr3_length: 15
v_call: TRBV4-3
j_call: TRBJ2-1
d_call: .
clone_size: .
cdr3_aa: CASSQVRPGTNEQFF
cdr3_nt: TGCGCCAGCAGCCAAGTCCGCCCCGGGACGAATGAGCAGTTCTTC

cdr3_length: 18
v_call: TRBV4-1
j_call: TRBJ1-2
d_call: TRBD1
clone_size: .
cdr3_aa: CASSPRGTGGNLNYGYTF
cdr3_nt: TGCGCCAGCAGCCCCCGAGGGACAGGGGGCAATCTTAACTATGGCTACACCTTC